What follows are 2 T cell receptor beta chains derived from one specimen sequenced in a study of T cell repertoires in cytomegalovirus infection. TCRdb recomputed calls from the reads with MiXCR, one row per CDR3 protein. This sample yields roughly 300,000 distinct CDR3 sequences, of which roughly a quarter are seen a single time; approximately 15% belongs to the top ten. The sample taken for sequencing was PBMCs. Source of these receptors: a human donor in good health (CMV status not recorded). Some clones in this sample may be carry-over from other donors' samples.

This clonotype was recorded a few times. The V gene is TRBV6-2 or TRBV6-3, the J gene TRBJ2-7; D gene unclear. The V gene's germline CDR1 is MNHEY and CDR2 SVGEGT. This CDR3 region has 15 residues. The germline V and J ends were trimmed by 5 bases and 2 bases, with 16 bases remaining between them. The CDR3 region is CASSIERGKPYEQYF. CDR3 DNA sequence: TGTGCCAGCAGTATAGAAAGAGGAAAACCCTACGAGCAGTACTTC.

This chain uses TRBV7-2 with TRBJ1-2, with 7 positions matching TRBD1. The germline V gene has CDR1 SGHTA and CDR2 FQGNSA. The CDR3 contains 15 residues. J gave up 0 bases and V 4 bases, and 5 bases lay outside the gene matches. CDR3 sequence reads: CASSSPRGSNYGYTF. CDR3 bases: TGTGCCAGCAGCTCACCCAGGGGGTCTAACTATGGCTACACCTTC.